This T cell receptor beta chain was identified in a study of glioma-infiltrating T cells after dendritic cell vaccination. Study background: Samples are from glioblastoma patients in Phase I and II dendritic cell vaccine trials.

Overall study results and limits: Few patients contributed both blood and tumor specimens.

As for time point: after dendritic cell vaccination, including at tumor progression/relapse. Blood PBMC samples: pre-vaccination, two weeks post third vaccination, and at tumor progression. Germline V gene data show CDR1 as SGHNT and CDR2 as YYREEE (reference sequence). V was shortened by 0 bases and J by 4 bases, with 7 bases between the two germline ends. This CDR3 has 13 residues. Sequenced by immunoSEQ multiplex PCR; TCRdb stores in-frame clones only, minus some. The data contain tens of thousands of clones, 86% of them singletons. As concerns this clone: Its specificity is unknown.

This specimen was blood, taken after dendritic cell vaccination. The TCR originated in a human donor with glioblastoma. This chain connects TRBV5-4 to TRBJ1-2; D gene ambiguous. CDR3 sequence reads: CASSLVLRYGYTF. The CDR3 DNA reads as TGTGCCAGCAGCTTGGTACTTCGCTATGGCTACACCTTC.